This TCR beta chain was found in a study of blood T cells in healthy people across ages. Germline CDR1 reads LGHDT; CDR2 reads YNNKEL (reference sequence). There are 17 residues in the CDR3. The ends lost 1 base at V and 3 bases at J; junction bases unmatched: 9. Alongside a J-beta primer mix, a sample-barcoded 5' primer served in a second PCR lasting roughly 7 to 12 cycles. MiXCR was run by TCRdb on the 5' RACE reads, yielding one entry per CDR3 protein. This sample has 1 million or so distinct CDR3 sequences; under 30% occur once, and the top ten carry around 0.75%. This sample also appeared in a second study, on T cells of mothers and their children.

This chain joins TRBV3-1 and TRBJ2-1, with TRBD2 matching 7 bases. Sequenced material: blood. The sequence derives from a girl aged 2 to 10 in good health. CDR3 sequence: CASSQGHSSGIYNEQFF. The CDR3 DNA reads TGTGCCAGCAGCCAAGGCCACTCTAGCGGCATCTACAATGAGCAGTTCTTC.